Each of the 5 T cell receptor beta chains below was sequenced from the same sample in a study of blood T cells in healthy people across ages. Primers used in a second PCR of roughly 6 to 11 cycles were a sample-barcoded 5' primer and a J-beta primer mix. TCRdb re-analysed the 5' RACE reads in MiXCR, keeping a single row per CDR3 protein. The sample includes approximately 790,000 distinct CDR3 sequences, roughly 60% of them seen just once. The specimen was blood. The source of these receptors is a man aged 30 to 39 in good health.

CDR3 region: CSVEGGGNYGYTF. The CDR3, as DNA: TGCAGCGTTGAAGGGGGGGGGAACTATGGCTACACCTTC. This chain links TRBV29-1 with TRBJ1-2, with D possibly being TRBD1 (5 bases). The CDR3 covers 13 residues. Trimming took off 1 base at V and 2 bases at J, with 8 bases between the two ends. The germline CDR1 and CDR2 sequences are SQVTM and ANQGSEA.

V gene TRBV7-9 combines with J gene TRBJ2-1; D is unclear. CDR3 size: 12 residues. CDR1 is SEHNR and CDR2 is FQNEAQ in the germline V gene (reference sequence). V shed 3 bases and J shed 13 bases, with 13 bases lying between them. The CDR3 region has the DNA TGTGCCAGCAGCTTCGTCGCGCAGACCCAGTTCTTC. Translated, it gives CASSFVAQTQFF.

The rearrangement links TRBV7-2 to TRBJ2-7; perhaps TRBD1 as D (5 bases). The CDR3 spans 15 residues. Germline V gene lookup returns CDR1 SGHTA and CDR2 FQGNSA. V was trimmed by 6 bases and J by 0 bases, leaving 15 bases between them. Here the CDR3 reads CASRQFDSFSYEQYF. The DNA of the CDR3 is TGTGCCAGCAGACAATTCGACAGCTTCTCCTACGAGCAGTACTTC.

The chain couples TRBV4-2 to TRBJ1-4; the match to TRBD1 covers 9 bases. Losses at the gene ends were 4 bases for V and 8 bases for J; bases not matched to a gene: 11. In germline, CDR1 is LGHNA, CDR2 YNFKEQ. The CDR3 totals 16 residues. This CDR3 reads CASSRTTGGRAEKLFF. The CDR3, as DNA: TGTGCCAGCAGCCGCACCACAGGGGGCCGGGCAGAAAAACTGTTTTTT.

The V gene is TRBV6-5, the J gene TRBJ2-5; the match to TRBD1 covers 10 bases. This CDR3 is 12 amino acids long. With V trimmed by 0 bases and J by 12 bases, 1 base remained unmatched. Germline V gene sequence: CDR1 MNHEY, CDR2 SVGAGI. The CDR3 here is CASSYSGQGEYF. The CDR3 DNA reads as TGTGCCAGCAGTTACTCTGGACAGGGGGAGTACTTC.